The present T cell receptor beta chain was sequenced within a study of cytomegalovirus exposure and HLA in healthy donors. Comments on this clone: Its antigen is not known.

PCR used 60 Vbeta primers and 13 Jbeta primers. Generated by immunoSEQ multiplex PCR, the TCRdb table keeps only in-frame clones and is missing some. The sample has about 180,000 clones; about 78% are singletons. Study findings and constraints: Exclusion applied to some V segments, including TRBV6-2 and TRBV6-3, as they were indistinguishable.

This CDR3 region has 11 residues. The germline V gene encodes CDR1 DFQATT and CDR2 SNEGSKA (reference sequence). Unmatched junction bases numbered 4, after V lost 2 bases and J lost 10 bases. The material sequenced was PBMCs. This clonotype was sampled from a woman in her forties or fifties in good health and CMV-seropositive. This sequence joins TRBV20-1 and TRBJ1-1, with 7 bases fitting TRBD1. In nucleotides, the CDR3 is TGCAGTGCTAGAACAGGGGTCGGAGCTTTCTTT. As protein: CSARTGVGAFF.